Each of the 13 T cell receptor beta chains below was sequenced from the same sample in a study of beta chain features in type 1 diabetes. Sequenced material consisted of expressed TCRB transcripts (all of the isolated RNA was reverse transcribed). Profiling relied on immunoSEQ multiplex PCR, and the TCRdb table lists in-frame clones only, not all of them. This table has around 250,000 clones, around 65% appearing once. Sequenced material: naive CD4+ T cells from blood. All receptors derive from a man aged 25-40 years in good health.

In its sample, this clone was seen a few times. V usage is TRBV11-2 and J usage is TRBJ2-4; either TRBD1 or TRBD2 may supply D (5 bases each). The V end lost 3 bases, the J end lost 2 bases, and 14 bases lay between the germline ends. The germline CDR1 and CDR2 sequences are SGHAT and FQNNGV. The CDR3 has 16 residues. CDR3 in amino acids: CASSLGTGSPKNIQYF. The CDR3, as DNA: TGTGCCAGCAGCTTGGGGACGGGGAGCCCCAAAAACATTCAGTACTTC.

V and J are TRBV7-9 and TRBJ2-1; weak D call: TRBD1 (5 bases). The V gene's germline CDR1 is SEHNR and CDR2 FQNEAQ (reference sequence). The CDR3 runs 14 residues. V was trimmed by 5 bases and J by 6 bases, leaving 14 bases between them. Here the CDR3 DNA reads TGTGCCAGCAGCACCCTTCAGGGCCTCAATGAGCAGTTCTTC. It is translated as CASSTLQGLNEQFF.

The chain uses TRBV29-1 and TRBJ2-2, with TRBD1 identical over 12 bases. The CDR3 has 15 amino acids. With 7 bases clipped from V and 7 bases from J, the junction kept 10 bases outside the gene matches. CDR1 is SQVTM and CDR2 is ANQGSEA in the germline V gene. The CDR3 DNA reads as TGCAGCGGAGCCGGGACAGGGGGCTACGGCGGGGAGCTGTTTTTT. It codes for CSGAGTGGYGGELFF.

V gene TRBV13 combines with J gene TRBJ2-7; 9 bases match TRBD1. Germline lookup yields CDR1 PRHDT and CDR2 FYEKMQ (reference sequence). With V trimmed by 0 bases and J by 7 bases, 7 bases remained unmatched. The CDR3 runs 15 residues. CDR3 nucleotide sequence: TGTGCCAGCAGCTTAGGTGGGACAGGGAATAAGGAGCAGTACTTC. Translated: CASSLGGTGNKEQYF.

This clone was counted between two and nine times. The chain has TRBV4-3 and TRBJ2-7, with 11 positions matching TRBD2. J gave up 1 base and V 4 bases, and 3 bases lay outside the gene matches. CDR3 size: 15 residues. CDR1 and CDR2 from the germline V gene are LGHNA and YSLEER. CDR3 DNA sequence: TGCGCCAGCAGCCCGGGACTAGCGGATTCCTACGAGCAGTACTTC. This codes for CASSPGLADSYEQYF.

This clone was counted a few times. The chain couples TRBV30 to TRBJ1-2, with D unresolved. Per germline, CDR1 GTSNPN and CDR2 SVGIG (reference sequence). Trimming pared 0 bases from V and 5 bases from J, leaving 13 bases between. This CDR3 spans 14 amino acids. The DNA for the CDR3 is TGTGCCTGGAGTGTACGCCTGGCAAGTTATGGCTACACCTTC. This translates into CAWSVRLASYGYTF.

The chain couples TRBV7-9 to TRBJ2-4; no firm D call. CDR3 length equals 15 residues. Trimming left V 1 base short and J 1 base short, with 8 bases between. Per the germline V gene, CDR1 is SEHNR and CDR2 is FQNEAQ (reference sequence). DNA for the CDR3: TGTGCCAGCAGCTTAGTTACAACGGCCAAAAACATTCAGTACTTC. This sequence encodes CASSLVTTAKNIQYF.

The DNA for the CDR3 is TGTGCCAGCAGCCCGTTAGCGGCCTCCTACAATGAGCAGTTCTTC. Translating gives CASSPLAASYNEQFF. The chain is built from TRBV7-2 and TRBJ2-1; D is perhaps TRBD2 (6 bases). Germline-derived CDR1 and CDR2 are SGHTA and FQGNSA. There are 15 residues in the CDR3. Trimming shortened V by 5 bases and J by 0 bases, and 11 bases separated the two germline ends.

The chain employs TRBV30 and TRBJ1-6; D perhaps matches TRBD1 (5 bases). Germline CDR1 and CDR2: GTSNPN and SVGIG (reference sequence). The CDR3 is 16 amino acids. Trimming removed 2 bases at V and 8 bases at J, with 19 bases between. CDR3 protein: CAWSMFQGLTDSPLHF. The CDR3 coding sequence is TGTGCCTGGAGTATGTTCCAGGGATTAACGGATTCACCCCTCCACTTT.

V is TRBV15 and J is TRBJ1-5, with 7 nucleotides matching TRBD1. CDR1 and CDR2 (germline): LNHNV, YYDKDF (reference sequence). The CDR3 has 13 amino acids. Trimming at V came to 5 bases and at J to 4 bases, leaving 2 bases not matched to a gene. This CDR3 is CATSWGQNQPQHF. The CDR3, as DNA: TGTGCCACCAGCTGGGGACAGAATCAGCCCCAGCATTTT.

The CDR3 region is CATTAGGTSGRETQYF. CDR3 sequence (DNA): TGTGCCACCACCGCGGGAGGGACTAGCGGGAGAGAGACCCAGTACTTC. This chain connects TRBV15 to TRBJ2-5; 14 bases are shared with TRBD2. The CDR3 has 16 residues. Per the germline V gene, CDR1 is LNHNV and CDR2 is YYDKDF (reference sequence). The ends lost 7 bases at V and 4 bases at J; junction bases unmatched: 8. Drawing the rest from reference TRBV15 and TRBJ2-5, the complete variable domain is DAMVIQNPRYQVTQFGKPVTLSCSQTLNHNVMYWYQQKSSQAPKLLFHYYDKDFNNEADTPDNFQSRRPNTSFCFLDIRSPGLGDTAMYLCATTAGGTSGRETQYFGPGTRLLVL.

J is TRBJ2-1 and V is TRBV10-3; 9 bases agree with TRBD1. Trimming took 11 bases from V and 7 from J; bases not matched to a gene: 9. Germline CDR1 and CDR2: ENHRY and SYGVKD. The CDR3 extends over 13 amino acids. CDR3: CAPARQGENEQFF. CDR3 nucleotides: TGTGCCCCGGCCCGACAGGGGGAAAATGAGCAGTTCTTC.

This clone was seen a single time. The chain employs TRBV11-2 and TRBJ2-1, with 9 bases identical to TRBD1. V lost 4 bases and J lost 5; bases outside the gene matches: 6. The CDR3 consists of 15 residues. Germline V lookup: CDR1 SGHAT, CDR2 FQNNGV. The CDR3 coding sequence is TGTGCCAGCAGCTCGGGACAGGGAATTAACAATGAGCAGTTCTTC. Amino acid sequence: CASSSGQGINNEQFF.